Listed below are T cell receptor beta chains from one sample, sequenced in a study of T cells in tumors after PD-1 blockade. Sequenced by immunoSEQ multiplex PCR; TCRdb stores in-frame clones only, minus some. Among 30,000 to 40,000 clones listed, around 80% were seen once. The sample consisted of PBMCs, taken before anti-PD-1 treatment. The origin of the receptors is a human donor with basal cell carcinoma. Each CDR3 is given with its conserved first and last residue. D genes are given only for firm matches. Clone size is given for some rows only: seen once, a few or many times, or a class if the clone is expanded.

J | V | D | length | size | DNA | CDR3
TRBJ1-2 | TRBV19 | TRBD1 | 14 | few | TGTGCCAGTAGTACCGGGACAGGGTTGCTCGGCTACACCTTC | CASSTGTGLLGYTF
TRBJ2-7 | TRBV5-6 | . | 16 | . | TGTGCCAGCAGCTTGCCTGGCCGTAAGGACTACTACGAGCAGTACTTC | CASSLPGRKDYYEQYF
TRBJ2-1 | TRBV18 | TRBD2 | 16 | . | TGTGCCAGCTCACCACCGATAGCGGGAGCTTCCGGGGAGCAGTTCTTC | CASSPPIAGASGEQFF
TRBJ1-3 | TRBV12-3/TRBV12-4 | . | 13 | . | TGTGCCAGCAGTCAAGACCTTGGAAACACCATATATTTT | CASSQDLGNTIYF
TRBJ1-2 | TRBV28 | TRBD1 | 15 | . | TGTGCCAGCAGTAATACAGGGGGCGGGAGCTATGGCTACACCTTC | CASSNTGGGSYGYTF
TRBJ2-2 | TRBV19 | . | 14 | . | TGTGCCAGTAGTATCATGGTCCACACCGGGGAGCTGTTTTTT | CASSIMVHTGELFF
TRBJ2-5 | TRBV9 | . | 12 | once | TGTGCCAGCAGCGTAGAGGGAGAGACCCAGTACTTC | CASSVEGETQYF
TRBJ2-7 | TRBV7-2 | TRBD2 | 16 | . | TGTGCCAGCAGCCTCCGCGCCGGGACTAGCGCCTACGAGCAGTACTTC | CASSLRAGTSAYEQYF
TRBJ2-3 | TRBV7-9 | TRBD1 | 15 | . | TGTGCCAGCAGTCCCACGAGGGGGCAGACAGATACGCAGTATTTT | CASSPTRGQTDTQYF
TRBJ1-1 | TRBV7-6 | . | 14 | . | TGTGCCAGCAGCTTTTCGTCAGCAAACACTGAAGCTTTCTTT | CASSFSSANTEAFF
TRBJ1-5 | TRBV14 | . | 17 | . | TGTGCCAGCAGCCAAGAGGTGAGGGCTTGGGACAATCAGCCCCAGCATTTT | CASSQEVRAWDNQPQHF
TRBJ1-4 | TRBV28 | . | 18 | . | TGTGCCAGCAGTCCACGCTGGGGGCTACTAAGGACTAATGAAAAACTGTTTTTT | CASSPRWGLLRTNEKLFF
TRBJ2-7 | TRBV7-9 | TRBD1 | 15 | . | TGTGCCAGCACCTTTCCCGGGACAGGAGTATACGAGCAGTACTTC | CASTFPGTGVYEQYF
TRBJ1-2 | TRBV6-6 | . | 13 | . | TGTGCCAGCAGTTCGGCAGGGAACTATGGCTACACCTTC | CASSSAGNYGYTF
TRBJ2-3 | TRBV3-1/TRBV3-2 | . | 14 | . | TGTGCCAGCAGCTTTACAGGGCGCACAGATACGCAGTATTTT | CASSFTGRTDTQYF
TRBJ2-7 | TRBV29-1 | TRBD1 | 13 | few | TGCAGCGTTGGCCGACAGGGGGTCTACGAGCAGTACTTC | CSVGRQGVYEQYF
TRBJ2-2 | TRBV14 | TRBD1 | 17 | . | TGTGCCAGCAGCCAAACGGACAGGCAGAGGAACACCGGGGAGCTGTTTTTT | CASSQTDRQRNTGELFF
TRBJ2-1 | TRBV10-3 | TRBD2 | 16 | . | TGTGCCATCAGTGAGTCGCAAGCGGGGGGATACAATGAGCAGTTCTTC | CAISESQAGGYNEQFF
TRBJ1-5 | TRBV6-1 | TRBD1 | 16 | . | TGTGCCAGCAGTGCCCTGGACAGGGTAAGCAATCAGCCCCAGCATTTT | CASSALDRVSNQPQHF
TRBJ2-3 | TRBV7-2 | TRBD2 | 16 | . | TGTGCCAGCAGCTTTCTACCGACTAGCGGAGGAGATACGCAGTATTTT | CASSFLPTSGGDTQYF
TRBJ2-3 | TRBV19 | . | 15 | once | TGTGCCAGTAGTCAGGGTCCCCGGGACACAGATACGCAGTATTTT | CASSQGPRDTDTQYF
TRBJ1-6 | TRBV7-9 | . | 13 | few | TGTGCCAGCAGCTTTTCGGGACATTCACCCCTCCACTTT | CASSFSGHSPLHF
TRBJ2-6 | TRBV7-2 | . | 17 | . | TGTGCCAGCAGCGTCGGAGACGGGGGTTCGGGGGCCAACGTCCTGACTTTC | CASSVGDGGSGANVLTF
TRBJ2-1 | TRBV19 | TRBD1 | 13 | . | TGTGCCAGTAGAGCGACAGGGAACAATGAGCAGTTCTTC | CASRATGNNEQFF
TRBJ2-1 | TRBV7-6 | . | 13 | . | TGTGCCAGCAGCTTGGCACAGAACAATGAGCAGTTCTTC | CASSLAQNNEQFF
TRBJ2-7 | TRBV7-2 | TRBD2 | 19 | . | TGTGCCAGCAGCTTGTCCGGGACTAGCGGGTGGGTATTCTTCTACGAGCAGTACTTC | CASSLSGTSGWVFFYEQYF
TRBJ2-2 | TRBV6-2/TRBV6-3 | TRBD2 | 15 | . | TGTGCCAGCAGCGTCCTAGCGGGGAACACCGGGGAGCTGTTTTTT | CASSVLAGNTGELFF
TRBJ2-6 | TRBV6-2/TRBV6-3 | . | 20 | . | TGTGCCAGCAGTTCCTACGCCGGGACGGCGAGCCGCTCTGGGGCCAACGTCCTGACTTTC | CASSSYAGTASRSGANVLTF
TRBJ1-5 | TRBV6-2/TRBV6-3 | TRBD1 | 19 | . | TGTGCCAGCAGCCTCAAAGGACAGGGGGCCAGTTTGTACGGTCAGCCCCAGCATTTT | CASSLKGQGASLYGQPQHF
TRBJ2-7 | TRBV4-1 | TRBD2 | 15 | . | TGCGCCAGCAGCCCGCGACTAGCGGATCCCTACGAGCAGTACTTC | CASSPRLADPYEQYF
TRBJ1-2 | TRBV28 | TRBD1 | 14 | . | TGTGCCAGCAGTTTAGGGGGACAGGGGTACGGCTACACCTTC | CASSLGGQGYGYTF